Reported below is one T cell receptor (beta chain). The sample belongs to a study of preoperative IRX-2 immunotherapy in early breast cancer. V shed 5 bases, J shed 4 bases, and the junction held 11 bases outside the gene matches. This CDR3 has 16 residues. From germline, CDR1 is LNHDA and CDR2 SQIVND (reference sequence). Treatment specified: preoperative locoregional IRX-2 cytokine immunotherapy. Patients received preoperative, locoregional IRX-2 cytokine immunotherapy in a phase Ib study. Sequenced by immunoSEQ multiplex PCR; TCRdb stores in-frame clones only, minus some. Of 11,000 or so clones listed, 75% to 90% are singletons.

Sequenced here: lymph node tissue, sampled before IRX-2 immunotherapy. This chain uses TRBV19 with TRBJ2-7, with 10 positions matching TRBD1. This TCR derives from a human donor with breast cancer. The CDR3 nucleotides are TGTGCCAGTAGTCTTTCGAAGACAGGGGGCGAGTACGAGCAGTACTTC. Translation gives CASSLSKTGGEYEQYF.